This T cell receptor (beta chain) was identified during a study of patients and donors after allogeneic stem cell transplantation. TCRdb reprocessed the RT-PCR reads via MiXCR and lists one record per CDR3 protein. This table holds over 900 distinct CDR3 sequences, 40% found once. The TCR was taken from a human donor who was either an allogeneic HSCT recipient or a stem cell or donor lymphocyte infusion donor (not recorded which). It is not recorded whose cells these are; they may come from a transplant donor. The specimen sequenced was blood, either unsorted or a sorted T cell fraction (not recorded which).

CDR3: CSVVWTAERGTEAFF. The CDR3 coding sequence is TGCAGCGTTGTTTGGACGGCCGAACGGGGGACTGAAGCTTTCTTT. The chain has TRBV29-1 and TRBJ1-1; D is possibly TRBD1 (5 bases). CDR3 size: 15 residues. The V end lost 4 bases, the J end lost 5 bases, and 20 bases lay between the germline ends. Germline loops: CDR1 SQVTM, CDR2 ANQGSEA. Complete variable domain (other parts from reference TRBV29-1 and TRBJ1-1): SAVISQKPSRDICQRGTSLTIQCQVDSQVTMMFWYRQQPGQSLTLIATANQGSEATYESGFVIDKFPISRPNLTFSTLTVSNMSPEDSSIYLCSVVWTAERGTEAFFGQGTRLTVV.